The 7 T cell receptor beta chains given below trace back to one sample, sequenced in a study of blood T cell repertoires in COVID-19. Profiling relied on immunoSEQ multiplex PCR, and the TCRdb table lists in-frame clones only, not all of them. Counted here are roughly 78,000 clones, around 86% occurring once; the ten biggest clones make up 1.5% to 2%. Sequenced input: peripheral blood. These receptors were taken from a woman aged 60-75 years with acute or convalescent COVID-19.

The CDR3 DNA reads as TGTGCCAGCAGTTTATTCCGAGGAGCCGGGGAGCTGTTTTTT. It encodes CASSLFRGAGELFF. The chain recombines TRBV27 with TRBJ2-2; D gene uncertain. The length of the CDR3 is 14 residues. V was cut by 1 base and J by 6 bases, with 9 bases left in between. CDR1 is MNHEY and CDR2 is SMNVEV in the germline V gene (reference sequence).

The gene calls are TRBV28 and TRBJ1-1, with 7 bases fitting TRBD1. There are 14 residues in the CDR3. Looked up from germline, CDR1 is MDHEN and CDR2 is SYDVKM. With 7 bases clipped from V and 1 base from J, the junction kept 6 bases outside the gene matches. The CDR3 sequence is CASITGTANTEAFF. CDR3 bases: TGTGCCAGCATTACCGGGACAGCGAACACTGAAGCTTTCTTT.

The J gene is TRBJ1-1, the V gene TRBV27; weak D call: TRBD1 (5 bases). V was clipped by 3 bases and J by 5 bases, with 13 bases between them. The CDR3 loop spans 14 amino acids. Germline values: CDR1 MNHEY, CDR2 SMNVEV (reference sequence). Here the CDR3 DNA reads TGTGCCAGCAGTTTTTGGGGTGGGGGGACTGAAGCTTTCTTT. Encoded protein: CASSFWGGGTEAFF.

V usage is TRBV29-1 and J usage is TRBJ2-7; 7 bases fit TRBD2. Germline V gene data show CDR1 as SQVTM and CDR2 as ANQGSEA. V trimming: 6 bases; J trimming: 3 bases; junction bases outside the gene matches: 8. The CDR3 runs 13 residues. For the CDR3, the DNA is TGCAGCGTCAATAGCGGGCCGGGCTACGAGCAGTACTTC. It translates to CSVNSGPGYEQYF.

This clone has a single count. The rearrangement joins TRBV5-1 to TRBJ1-1; 7 bases align to TRBD1. The CDR3 runs 13 residues. Unmatched junction bases numbered 5, after V lost 4 bases and J lost 5 bases. The germline gives CDR1 SGHRS, CDR2 YFSETQ. This CDR3 is CASSVTGATEAFF. The DNA for the CDR3 is TGCGCCAGCAGCGTAACAGGGGCGACTGAAGCTTTCTTT.

V and J are TRBV29-1 and TRBJ2-3; 7 bases line up with TRBD1. The CDR3 has 14 amino acids. V shed 4 bases and J 4 bases; nucleotides not matched to a gene: 8. Germline values: CDR1 SQVTM, CDR2 ANQGSEA. The CDR3 DNA sequence: TGCAGCGTTGGGGGGCAGGGGGTTTCAGATACGCAGTATTTT. Protein: CSVGGQGVSDTQYF.

The gene calls are TRBV18 and TRBJ1-5; D remains ambiguous. This CDR3 has 13 amino acids. Between the trimmed V and J ends, which lost 3 bases and 4 bases, there was a span of 7 bases. In germline, CDR1 is KGHSH, CDR2 LQKENI. The DNA of the CDR3 is TGTGCCAGCTCACCCGGGGAGAATCAGCCCCAGCATTTT. As protein: CASSPGENQPQHF.